What follows are 7 T cell receptor beta chains derived from one specimen sequenced in a study of regulatory T cells in long-lasting Graves disease. In building TCR beta libraries, iRepertoire HTBI primers were used together with Arm-PCR of CDR3 regions. TCRdb ran MiXCR on the multiplex PCR reads and lists one entry per CDR3 protein. This sample has hundreds of thousands of distinct CDR3 sequences, with around 16% found just once. This sample's time point: newly diagnosed GD, antithyroid drugs for less than 3 months. After RNA was extracted from PBMCs, the TCR library was made from it. The data were also submitted as part of a second study, on T cells in Graves' hyperthyroidism and ophthalmopathy.

Here the sequenced sample was peripheral blood mononuclear cells (PBMCs), taken at new diagnosis, from a patient treated with antithyroid drugs. The receptors derive from a man younger than 35 with Graves disease.

This clonotype has more than one count but fewer than ten. One base away lies a much larger clone, so this may be a sequencing read error. The CDR3 does not end in the conserved phenylalanine or tryptophan, so this is likely a read error. The chain joins TRBV11-2 to TRBJ1-2, with 8 bases aligning to TRBD1. Per germline, CDR1 SGHAT and CDR2 FQNNGV. V dropped 0 bases and J dropped 3; count of bases not matched to a gene: 6. The CDR3 is 16 amino acids. The CDR3 reads CASSLDLGQAHYGYTL. CDR3 in DNA: TGTGCCAGCAGCTTAGACCTGGGACAGGCCCACTATGGCTACACCCTC.

This clonotype came up a few times. The J gene is TRBJ2-3, the V gene TRBV15; 9 positions agree with TRBD1. The V and J ends lost 3 bases and 5 bases, in that order; junction bases with no gene match: 6. Germline values: CDR1 LNHNV, CDR2 YYDKDF (reference sequence). CDR3 length equals 15 residues. This chain's CDR3 is CATSRRTGAQDTQYF. The CDR3 region has the DNA TGTGCCACCAGCAGGAGGACAGGGGCCCAAGATACGCAGTATTTT.

A few counts support this clonotype. The chain links TRBV5-5 to TRBJ1-2; D unresolved. The V gene's germline CDR1 is SGHKS and CDR2 YYEKEE (reference sequence). The CDR3 runs 15 residues. V lost 0 bases, J lost 2 bases, and 11 bases lay in between. CDR3 in DNA: TGTGCCAGCAGCTTGGTGTATCCGGACAACTATGGCTACACCTTC. Its protein is CASSLVYPDNYGYTF.

This clonotype has at least ten counts. J is TRBJ2-7 and V is TRBV12-3 or TRBV12-4, with 14 bases matching TRBD2. The CDR3 has 15 residues. V gave up 5 bases and J gave up 6 bases; unmatched junction bases: 6. The CDR3 coding sequence is TGTGCCAGCAGTGGGCATGGACTAGCGGGAGGCGAGCAGTACTTC. It is translated as CASSGHGLAGGEQYF.

The table lists this clonotype with many counts. The chain uses TRBV7-9 and TRBJ2-1, with a possible D match to TRBD1 (6 bases). The CDR3 totals 17 residues. Germline CDR1 and CDR2: SEHNR and FQNEAQ (reference sequence). The V end was cut by 3 bases, the J end by 0 bases, with 15 bases between. The CDR3 bases are TGTGCCAGCAGCTTCCGCCAGACAGGCAGCTCCTACAATGAGCAGTTCTTC. Translation: CASSFRQTGSSYNEQFF.

The chain couples TRBV20-1 to TRBJ2-3; 7 bases fit TRBD2. Germline CDR1 is DFQATT and CDR2 is SNEGSKA (reference sequence). Trimming at V came to 1 base and at J to 15 bases, leaving 7 bases not matched to a gene. This CDR3 contains 11 residues. The CDR3 spells CSARVAGETYF. DNA of the CDR3: TGCAGTGCTAGAGTGGCGGGAGAAACATATTTT.

There are many counts of this clonotype. The chain employs TRBV12-3 or TRBV12-4 and TRBJ2-1; 9 bases agree with TRBD2. V dropped 2 bases and J dropped 8; count of bases not matched to a gene: 7. This CDR3 has 15 amino acids. CDR3 protein: CASSLSGREGDEQFF. CDR3 sequence (DNA): TGTGCCAGCAGTTTATCAGGGCGGGAGGGCGATGAGCAGTTCTTC.